This T cell receptor beta chain was recovered during a study of shared clonotypes between healthy human individuals. Original methodology: Filtering differed since immunoSEQ provided only junctions, with no quality scores. Using immunoSEQ multiplex PCR, the repertoire was profiled, and TCRdb retains in-frame clones only, with some absent. V, J and clone size reflect that table, while D and trimming were determined from the DNA. The table shows roughly 500,000 clones, with around 74% occurring only once. The trim removed 0 bases at V and 10 bases at J, leaving 15 bases unmatched. This CDR3 spans 17 amino acids. Germline V CDR1 and CDR2: LNHNV, YYDKDF (reference sequence).

This sequence was found in a woman in her thirties or forties in good health. Some clones in this sample may be carry-over from other donors' samples. The source material was PBMCs. The chain couples TRBV15 to TRBJ2-1; 7 nucleotides match TRBD2. The CDR3 coding sequence is TGTGCCACCAGCAGAGATAGGGGCGGGAGTCGGTTATCCGAGCAGTTCTTC. Translating gives CATSRDRGGSRLSEQFF.